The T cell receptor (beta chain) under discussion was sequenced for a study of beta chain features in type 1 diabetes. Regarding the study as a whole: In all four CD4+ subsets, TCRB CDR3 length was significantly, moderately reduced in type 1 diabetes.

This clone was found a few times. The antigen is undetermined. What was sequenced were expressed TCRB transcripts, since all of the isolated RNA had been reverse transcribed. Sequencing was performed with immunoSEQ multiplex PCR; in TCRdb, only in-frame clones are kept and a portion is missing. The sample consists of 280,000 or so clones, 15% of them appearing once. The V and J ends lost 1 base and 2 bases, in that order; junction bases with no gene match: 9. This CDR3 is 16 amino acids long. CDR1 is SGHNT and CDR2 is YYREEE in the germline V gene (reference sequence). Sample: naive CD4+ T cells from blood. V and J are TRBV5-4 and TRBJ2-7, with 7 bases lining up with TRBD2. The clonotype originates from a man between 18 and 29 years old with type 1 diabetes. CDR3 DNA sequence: TGTGCCAGCAGCTTGTGGGGGGGAACACCCACCTACGAGCAGTACTTC. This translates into CASSLWGGTPTYEQYF.